The 21 T cell receptor beta chains listed next were all sequenced from one sample in a study of identical twins. TCRdb processed the 5' RACE reads anew with MiXCR; each CDR3 protein has one entry. The sample has about 240,000 distinct CDR3 sequences, approximately 8% seen once. These data were likewise used in another study, on yellow fever vaccine responses in identical twins.

Material for sequencing was CD8+ T cells sorted from blood. These TCRs come from a woman aged 18 to 35 in good health.

In this sample, this clonotype turned up many times. This chain links TRBV7-3 with TRBJ2-1; 14 nucleotides line up with TRBD2. The CDR3 loop spans 17 amino acids. CDR1 is SGHTA and CDR2 is FQGTGA in the germline V gene. V was pared by 4 bases and J by 4 bases, with 6 bases of the junction left unmatched. CDR3 in amino acids: CASSSRGLAGAYNEQFF. CDR3 DNA: TGTGCCAGCAGCTCCCGGGGACTAGCGGGAGCGTACAATGAGCAGTTCTTC.

The chain uses TRBV7-8 and TRBJ2-2; D gene unclear. CDR3 length: 12 residues. Germline loops: CDR1 SGHVS, CDR2 FQNEAQ. The V gene lost 9 bases and the J gene lost 0 bases, with 5 bases spanning the gap. CDR3 sequence: CARGTNTGELFF. The CDR3 DNA sequence: TGTGCCAGAGGGACGAACACCGGGGAGCTGTTTTTT.

This clonotype was picked up many times. This sequence joins TRBV28 and TRBJ1-2; no definite D call. CDR3 length: 14 amino acids. The germline V gene encodes CDR1 MDHEN and CDR2 SYDVKM. V lost 3 bases, J lost 4 bases, and 12 bases lay in between. The CDR3 nucleotides read TGTGCCAGCAGTTTCTCCGGTTACGGCTATGGCTACACCTTC. Amino acid sequence: CASSFSGYGYGYTF.

Only a few counts were recorded for this clonotype. The chain has TRBV7-9 and TRBJ2-7; maybe TRBD2 (6 bases). V lost 2 bases and J 2 bases, leaving 10 bases between the germline ends. CDR3 length: 14 amino acids. Germline V lookup: CDR1 SEHNR, CDR2 FQNEAQ (reference sequence). The CDR3 region is CASSLRDSTYEQYF. CDR3 in DNA: TGTGCCAGCAGCTTACGGGACTCAACCTACGAGCAGTACTTC. Supplemented by reference TRBV7-9 and TRBJ2-7, the full variable domain reads DTGVSQNPRHKITKRGQNVTFRCDPISEHNRLYWYRQTLGQGPEFLTYFQNEAQLEKSRLLSDRFSAERPKGSFSTLEIQRTEQGDSAMYLCASSLRDSTYEQYFGPGTRLTVT.

Ten or more counts support this clonotype. The rearrangement uses TRBV2 and TRBJ2-2, with 13 bases identical to TRBD2. V dropped 2 bases and J dropped 7; count of bases not matched to a gene: 10. Germline CDR1 is SNHLY and CDR2 is FYNNEI. The CDR3 runs 18 residues. The CDR3 here is CASSERTSGSYWIGELFF. The CDR3, as DNA: TGTGCCAGCAGTGAACGGACTAGCGGGAGCTATTGGATCGGGGAGCTGTTTTTT.

The sample holds many counts of this clonotype. The chain employs TRBV27 and TRBJ1-3, with D hard to call. V was pared by 3 bases and J by 0 bases, with 9 bases between. The CDR3 has 15 residues. Per the germline V gene, CDR1 is MNHEY and CDR2 is SMNVEV (reference sequence). CDR3 protein: CASSLGRNSGNTIYF. In DNA form, the CDR3 reads TGTGCCAGCAGTTTGGGTAGAAACTCTGGAAACACCATATATTTT.

V usage is TRBV12-3 or TRBV12-4 and J usage is TRBJ2-1; TRBD2 is a possible D gene (5 bases). CDR3 length: 16 amino acids. Trimming took off 7 bases at V and 1 base at J, with 17 bases between the two ends. This chain's CDR3 is CASTLPQRISYNEQFF. The CDR3 nucleotides are TGTGCCAGCACCCTACCTCAGCGGATATCCTACAATGAGCAGTTCTTC.

This clonotype was counted at least ten times. This rearrangement joins TRBV19 to TRBJ2-3, with D tentatively TRBD1 (6 bases). The V gene lost 3 bases and the J gene lost 2 bases, with 12 bases spanning the gap. CDR1 LNHDA and CDR2 SQIVND come from the germline V gene (reference sequence). There are 15 residues in the CDR3. This CDR3 reads CASSILGAPTDTQYF. The CDR3 DNA reads as TGTGCCAGTAGTATCTTGGGGGCCCCCACAGATACGCAGTATTTT.

The genes are TRBV4-1 and TRBJ2-1; D may be TRBD2 (5 bases). CDR1 is MGHRA and CDR2 is YSYEKL in the germline V gene. The length of the CDR3 is 17 residues. V lost 0 bases and J 0 bases, leaving 12 bases between the germline ends. The CDR3 bases are TGCGCCAGCAGCCAAGAAGAGCGGATGGGCTCCTACAATGAGCAGTTCTTC. Encoded protein: CASSQEERMGSYNEQFF.

Points on this clonotype: The junction does not match germline at one end; this may be a read error. V usage is TRBV7-9 and J usage is TRBJ1-1; TRBD1 might be the D (6 bases). The germline CDR1 and CDR2 sequences are SEHNR and FQNEAQ (reference sequence). The CDR3 extends over 16 amino acids. The CDR3 bases are TGTGCCAGCAGCTTAGCGGGCAAGACAGGAAACACCGAAGCTTTCTTT. It is translated as CASSLAGKTGNTEAFF.

This clonotype was observed at least ten times. The chain recombines TRBV27 with TRBJ2-1; D might be TRBD1 or TRBD2, each matching 5 bases. V was pared by 3 bases and J by 9 bases, with 12 bases between. The CDR3 totals 13 residues. Germline assignment: CDR1 MNHEY and CDR2 SMNVEV (reference sequence). DNA of the CDR3: TGTGCCAGCAGTTTTGGGGGAGAATTTGAGCAGTTCTTC. Its translation: CASSFGGEFEQFF.

The chain carries TRBV9 and TRBJ2-1; maybe TRBD1 (6 bases). In germline, CDR1 is SGDLS, CDR2 YYNGEE. This CDR3 has 18 amino acids. V lost 0 bases and J lost 0, with 16 bases in between. CDR3 sequence (DNA): TGTGCCAGCAGCGTAGCAGGGGCGGGTGGAAGCTCCTACAATGAGCAGTTCTTC. Its protein is CASSVAGAGGSSYNEQFF.

Only a few counts were recorded for this clonotype. The J gene is TRBJ1-1, the V gene TRBV28; D unclear. Trimming left V 4 bases short and J 3 bases short, with 15 bases between. The CDR3 length is 15 residues. CDR1 MDHEN and CDR2 SYDVKM come from the germline V gene. CDR3 in DNA: TGTGCCAGCAGTTACCCGCGAGGTCGGGACACTGAAGCTTTCTTT. This gives the protein CASSYPRGRDTEAFF.

The V call is TRBV12-5, the J call TRBJ1-1; D is ambiguous. Germline V gene lookup returns CDR1 LGHNT and CDR2 FRNRAP. Trimming stripped 1 base from V and 7 bases from J, with 7 bases between. This CDR3 spans 12 amino acids. CDR3 DNA: TGTGCTAGTGGTTTGGGTCCCCGTGAAGCTTTCTTT. Its protein is CASGLGPREAFF.

The chain joins TRBV20-1 to TRBJ2-2; no reliable D call. CDR3 size: 16 residues. The ends were cut back, 4 bases at V and 4 bases at J, with 19 bases in the middle. CDR1 is DFQATT, CDR2 SNEGSKA, per germline (reference sequence). CDR3 in amino acids: CSATRYSSTRTGELFF. Here the CDR3 DNA reads TGCAGTGCTACCCGGTATTCCAGTACTCGCACCGGGGAGCTGTTTTTT.

This clonotype appeared a few times. The chain recombines TRBV10-3 with TRBJ2-1; perhaps TRBD2 as D (6 bases). Deletions cut 6 bases from V and 2 bases from J, with 17 bases between. Per the germline V gene, CDR1 is ENHRY and CDR2 is SYGVKD. The CDR3 runs 16 residues. The DNA for the CDR3 is TGTGCCATCAGCGTAGGGACTCTTGGTACCTACAATGAGCAGTTCTTC. Amino acids: CAISVGTLGTYNEQFF.

This clonotype came up a few times. The chain combines TRBV7-2 with TRBJ2-7; D is uncertain. The CDR3 is 14 amino acids. Germline V gene lookup returns CDR1 SGHTA and CDR2 FQGNSA. V shed 2 bases and J shed 3 bases, with 11 bases lying between them. The CDR3: CASSLNRLRYEQYF. The CDR3 DNA reads as TGTGCCAGCAGCTTAAATAGACTCCGCTACGAGCAGTACTTC.

The chain carries TRBV12-3 or TRBV12-4 and TRBJ2-3; 9 bases are a match to TRBD2. V trimming: 4 bases; J trimming: 2 bases; junction bases outside the gene matches: 10. The CDR3 runs to 17 residues. The DNA for the CDR3 is TGTGCCAGCAGTTCCCTTTTAGCGGGAGTAGACACAGATACGCAGTATTTT. This sequence encodes CASSSLLAGVDTDTQYF.

This clonotype appeared a few times. The CDR3, as DNA: TGTGCCAGCAGTGAAGAGGGTATTGTCAGGGAGACCCAGTACTTC. Protein product: CASSEEGIVRETQYF. This rearrangement joins TRBV2 to TRBJ2-5; D ambiguous. There are 15 residues in the CDR3. Trimming cost V 1 base and J 5 bases, with 14 bases left between them. Germline V gene lookup returns CDR1 SNHLY and CDR2 FYNNEI.

This clonotype was counted at least ten times. V is TRBV5-1 and J is TRBJ2-7, with 12 bases that match TRBD1. CDR3 length equals 16 residues. Germline assignment: CDR1 SGHRS and CDR2 YFSETQ. Trimming took 0 bases from V and 5 from J; bases not matched to a gene: 6. The CDR3 is CASSLGDRGPSDEQYF. The DNA of the CDR3 is TGCGCCAGCAGCTTGGGGGACAGGGGGCCTTCGGACGAGCAGTACTTC.

This clonotype was seen repeatedly, ten times or more. The V gene is TRBV11-2, the J gene TRBJ1-1; D gene unclear. The CDR3 totals 16 residues. V lost 2 bases and J 3 bases, leaving 16 bases between the germline ends. The germline gives CDR1 SGHAT, CDR2 FQNNGV. The CDR3 reads CASSLLGQSTDTEAFF. The CDR3 DNA sequence: TGTGCCAGCAGCTTATTGGGCCAGTCCACCGACACTGAAGCTTTCTTT.